This T cell receptor beta chain was documented in a study of T cell clonality in common variable immunodeficiency. Study-wide findings and caveats: The cause of increased CVID clonality remains unclear without subpopulation sequencing. Reportedly, TCR beta sequences from common variable immunodeficiency showed fewer deletions and N-nucleotide insertions. CVID patient heterogeneity limited repertoire-clinical complication correlations.

Donors gave roughly 5 to 8.5 ml heparinized peripheral whole blood. Per the germline V gene, CDR1 is SQVTM and CDR2 is ANQGSEA. Between the trimmed V and J ends, which lost 3 bases and 9 bases, there was a span of 12 bases. This CDR3 spans 12 amino acids. This clone was counted at least ten times. As yet, its antigen is unknown. The read terminates 3 residues before the CDR3 end, so the remaining end is supplied by the germline J gene. TCRdb's table, derived via immunoSEQ multiplex PCR, lists solely in-frame clones and lacks some. Observed in the sample are about 42,000 clones, none of them singletons.

This rearrangement joins TRBV29-1 to TRBJ2-1, with D uncertain. The source material was peripheral blood mononuclear cells. This clonotype was sampled from a person aged 18-70 years in good health. The part of the CDR3 DNA that was read is TGCAGCGTTGATCTCCCCGCCGGTGAG. Protein: CSVDLPAGE. In full, the CDR3 reads CSVDLPAGEQFF.